Following are 3 T cell receptor beta chains from one sample sequenced in a study of blood T cell repertoires in COVID-19. Measured with immunoSEQ multiplex PCR; TCRdb has only the in-frame clones, and not every one. Of about 210,000 clones listed, less than 90% were seen once; the top ten hold roughly a tenth. The source material was peripheral blood. These receptors were collected from a woman over 75 with COVID-19, enrolled during active disease.

The genes are TRBV28 and TRBJ1-3, with D possibly TRBD1 on 6 matching bases. The CDR3 sequence is 18 residues long. V lost 7 bases, J lost 0 bases, and 22 bases lay in between. Germline V lookup: CDR1 MDHEN, CDR2 SYDVKM. CDR3 coding DNA: TGTGCCAGCAAGCCCCAAGATGGGGGGGCCGACTCTGGAAACACCATATATTTT. Residues: CASKPQDGGADSGNTIYF. Complete variable domain (other parts from reference TRBV28 and TRBJ1-3): DVKVTQSSRYLVKRTGEKVFLECVQDMDHENMFWYRQDPGLGLRLIYFSYDVKMKEKGDIPEGYSVSREKKERFSLILESASTNQTSMYLCASKPQDGGADSGNTIYFGEGSWLTVV.

The J gene is TRBJ2-5, the V gene TRBV5-1; 7 bases line up with TRBD2. Trimming removed 0 bases from V and 3 bases from J; junction bases left unmatched: 5. CDR3 length: 15 residues. The germline V gene has CDR1 SGHRS and CDR2 YFSETQ. The CDR3 region is CASSLASGKEETQYF. In nucleotides, the CDR3 is TGCGCCAGCAGCTTGGCCAGCGGGAAGGAAGAGACCCAGTACTTC.

This chain uses TRBV3-1 (or the pseudogene TRBV3-2) with TRBJ2-3, with D possibly TRBD2 on 6 matching bases. The germline V gene has CDR1 LGHDT and CDR2 YNNKEL (reference sequence). This CDR3 comprises 14 residues. V was cut by 0 bases and J by 6 bases, with 10 bases left in between. In DNA, the CDR3 is TGTGCCAGCAGCCAAGATACGGGGAGGGATACGCAGTATTTT. Encoded protein: CASSQDTGRDTQYF.